Following are 6 T cell receptor beta chains from one sample sequenced in a study of blood T cell repertoires in COVID-19. The table came from immunoSEQ multiplex PCR; TCRdb's copy has only in-frame clones and leaves some out. The table has about 100,000 clones, 85% seen once. Sequenced sample: peripheral blood. The source is a woman between 65 and 79 years old with active or convalescent COVID-19.

The V call is TRBV5-1, the J call TRBJ1-2, with 9 bases fitting TRBD1. The germline CDR1 and CDR2 sequences are SGHRS and YFSETQ. The CDR3 loop spans 14 amino acids. V trimming: 6 bases; J trimming: 2 bases; junction bases outside the gene matches: 5. CDR3 bases: TGCGCCAGCAAACCGGGACAGGGAAACTATGGCTACACCTTC. This codes for CASKPGQGNYGYTF.

The V and J genes are TRBV7-2 and TRBJ2-1, with a tentative D call TRBD2 (6 bases). Germline V gene lookup returns CDR1 SGHTA and CDR2 FQGNSA. The CDR3 length is 15 residues. The germline V and J ends were trimmed by 6 bases and 7 bases, with 19 bases remaining between them. The CDR3 region is CASRKRLVSSNEQFF. CDR3 bases: TGTGCCAGCAGGAAGAGACTAGTAAGTTCGAATGAGCAGTTCTTC.

The chain joins TRBV15 to TRBJ1-2, with 9 bases aligning to TRBD1. Germline assignment: CDR1 LNHNV and CDR2 YYDKDF (reference sequence). J was trimmed by 3 bases and V by 5 bases; bases with no gene match: 1. This CDR3 contains 13 residues. The DNA of the CDR3 is TGTGCCACCAGCTGGGACAGGGACTATGGCTACACCTTC. This encodes CATSWDRDYGYTF.

J is TRBJ1-4 and V is TRBV5-8, with D possibly TRBD1 on 6 matching bases. CDR1 is SGHTS and CDR2 is YDEGEE in the germline V gene. The CDR3 has 15 amino acids. Trimming stripped 2 bases from V and 5 bases from J, with 13 bases between. CDR3 bases: TGTGCCAGCAGCTTCACAGGGTCCAAGAATGAAAAACTGTTTTTT. It translates to CASSFTGSKNEKLFF.

The V gene is TRBV10-3, the J gene TRBJ2-7; 9 nucleotides match TRBD1. Looked up from germline, CDR1 is ENHRY and CDR2 is SYGVKD. The trim removed 7 bases at V and 2 bases at J, leaving 6 bases unmatched. CDR3 size: 14 residues. The CDR3 DNA reads as TGTGCCATCACTGGAGGGACAGGGACCTACGAGCAGTACTTC. Residues: CAITGGTGTYEQYF.

This sequence joins TRBV11-3 and TRBJ2-3, with D perhaps TRBD2 (5 bases). The CDR3 has 14 amino acids. Germline CDR1 reads SGHNT; CDR2 reads YENEEA. With 1 base removed from V and 5 bases from J, the gap between germline ends came to 10 bases. DNA of the CDR3: TGTGCCAGCAGCTTAGCTCTGGCGGGAGATACGCAGTATTTT. Residues: CASSLALAGDTQYF.